The T cell receptor (beta chain) under discussion was sequenced for a study of human T cells and chemical hapten exposure (dated by TCRdb to the early 2020s). Background on the whole study: Libraries were pooled for sequencing, and per-sample TCR yields varied mainly because of small differences in library volumes within the pool. Peripheral blood TCR repertoire changes were tracked in vivo in alopecia patients during primary and secondary sensitization to the hapten diphenylcyclopropenone (DPC). From each blood RNA sample, both TCR alpha and TCR beta chains were sequenced. What the authors observed across the whole study: DPC sensitization did not change how many TCRs were above 1 in 1000 frequency, and no evidence was found of alterations in global repertoire structure. Repeated subsampling changed both the strength of the expansion versus patch-test correlation and the threshold at which the correlation became significant.

Unfractionated whole blood was collected in Tempus Blood RNA tubes, and total RNA was extracted from that blood. About 5 healthy volunteers served as TCR sequencing controls and were bled at day 0, 2 weeks and 6 weeks. Details on this clonotype: Its recognized antigen is unknown. No much larger clone is present one base from it, and per-base qualities are unavailable.

Library construction relied on 5' RACE. Sequencing took place on an Illumina MiSeq. During library preparation, unique molecular identifiers were attached to individual cDNA molecules so that TCRs could be counted in a quantitative, reproducible way. Processing in the source paper ran as follows. Samples had a median of about 96,000 TCRs, with a range from roughly 20,000 to 690,600. V, J and CDR3 annotation of the TCR reads was carried out using the Decombinator software suite. For PS versus PT1 abundance plots, all samples were subsampled to the same number of TCRs (28,000). TCRs were defined as expanded if absent before sensitization and observed at least eight times at the 2-week time point. The public reads were quality trimmed at Q25 with fastp and then assembled into clones with MiXCR by TCRdb, keeping productive beta chains. CDR3 protein sequences are deduplicated, and each keeps its most common genes and DNA. TCRdb's processing, not the authors', yielded these V and J calls. Present in this sample are approximately 110,000 distinct CDR3 sequences, around a fifth of which were seen just once. 2.8% of the sample belongs to the ten largest clones.

The germline V gene provides CDR1 SQVTM and CDR2 ANQGSEA. Including cysteine and phenylalanine, the CDR3 has 13 amino acids. Just CDR3 DNA is preserved here, 39 bases in frame from base 1. The V end loses 4 bases and the J end loses 1 base, and a stretch of 10 bases separates them. The chain is assembled from TRBV29-1 and TRBJ1-1, with no confident D gene call. The receptor was isolated from a human donor in good health. The CDR3 has the sequence CSVGSIQNTEAFF. The bases are TGCAGCGTTGGCAGTATTCAGAACACTGAAGCTTTCTTT.